This T cell receptor (beta chain) was sequenced for a study of T cell responses to AZD1222 COVID-19 vaccine. Clones were sequenced by immunoSEQ multiplex PCR, and TCRdb holds only the in-frame ones, with some missing. The table has 150,000 or so clones, 90% seen once. This CDR3 spans 15 amino acids. Per the germline V gene, CDR1 is MRHNA and CDR2 is SNTAGT. Trimming pared 0 bases from V and 1 base from J, leaving 7 bases between. Comment on this clone: Its specificity is not known.

Overall study findings and caveats: Per reports, nearly half of all spike-specific TCRs target regions that are unmutated in variants. Donors were chiefly white British, with a greater number of females, and clonal diversity was perhaps underestimated. Baseline seropositives among AZD1222 recipients totaled only six.

The analysis combined second doses at about 4 or about 12 weeks. The starting material was peripheral blood, obtained 28 days after the second AZD1222 dose. The chain recombines TRBV6-4 with TRBJ1-3, with D unresolved. The sequence was collected from an adult who received the AZD1222 COVID-19 vaccine. The CDR3 DNA follows: TGTGCCAGCAGTGACTCCGCGGCATCTGGAAACACCATATATTTT. Amino acids: CASSDSAASGNTIYF.